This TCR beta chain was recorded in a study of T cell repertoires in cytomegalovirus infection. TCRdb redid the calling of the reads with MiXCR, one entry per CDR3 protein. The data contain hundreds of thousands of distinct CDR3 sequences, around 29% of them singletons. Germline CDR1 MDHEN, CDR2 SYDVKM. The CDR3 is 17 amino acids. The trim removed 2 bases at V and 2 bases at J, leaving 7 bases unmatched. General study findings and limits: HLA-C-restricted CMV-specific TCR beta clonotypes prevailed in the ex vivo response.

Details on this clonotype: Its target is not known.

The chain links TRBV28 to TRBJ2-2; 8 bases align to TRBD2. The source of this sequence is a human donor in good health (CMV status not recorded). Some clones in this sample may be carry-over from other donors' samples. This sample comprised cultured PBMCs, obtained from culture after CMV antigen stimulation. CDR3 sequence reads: CASSLGAGLGNTGELFF. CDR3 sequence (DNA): TGTGCCAGCAGTTTAGGGGCGGGACTAGGAAACACCGGGGAGCTGTTTTTT. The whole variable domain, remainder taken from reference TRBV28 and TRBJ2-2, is DVKVTQSSRYLVKRTGEKVFLECVQDMDHENMFWYRQDPGLGLRLIYFSYDVKMKEKGDIPEGYSVSREKKERFSLILESASTNQTSMYLCASSLGAGLGNTGELFFGEGSRLTVL.